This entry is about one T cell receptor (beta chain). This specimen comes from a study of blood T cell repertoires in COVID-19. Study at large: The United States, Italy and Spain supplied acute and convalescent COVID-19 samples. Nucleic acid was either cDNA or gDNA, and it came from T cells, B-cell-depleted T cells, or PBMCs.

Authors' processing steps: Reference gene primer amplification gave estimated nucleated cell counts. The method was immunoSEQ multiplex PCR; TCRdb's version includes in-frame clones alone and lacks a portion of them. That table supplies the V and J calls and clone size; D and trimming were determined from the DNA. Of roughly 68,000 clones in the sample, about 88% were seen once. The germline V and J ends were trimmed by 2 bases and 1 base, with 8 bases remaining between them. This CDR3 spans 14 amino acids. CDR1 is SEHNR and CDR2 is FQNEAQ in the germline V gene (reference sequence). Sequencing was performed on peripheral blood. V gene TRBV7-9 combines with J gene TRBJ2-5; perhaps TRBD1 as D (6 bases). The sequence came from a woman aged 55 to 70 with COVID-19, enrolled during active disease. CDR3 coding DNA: TGTGCCAGCAGCTTATGGGACACCCAAGAGACCCAGTACTTC. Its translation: CASSLWDTQETQYF.